Below, one TCR beta chain is given with its context. The antigen is not known. A much more abundant neighbour one base away suggests this may be a read error. Template switching supplied a universal primer site; unique molecular identifiers were carried on the cDNA. TCRdb passed the 5' RACE reads through MiXCR, listing each CDR3 protein once. The table includes fewer than 250,000 distinct CDR3 sequences, roughly 10% detected once. This entry comes from a study of identical twins. Each donor (without exception) was a healthy Caucasian. The length of the CDR3 is 15 residues. The germline gives CDR1 MNHNS, CDR2 SASEGT. V shed 6 bases and J 3 bases; nucleotides not matched to a gene: 9. Broader study findings: Researchers reported excess low generation probability among twin-shared out-of-frame alpha sequences.

The sample was memory (CD45RO+) T cells sorted from blood. This chain joins TRBV6-1 and TRBJ2-7; TRBD1 matches 9 bases. The sequence was obtained from a woman under 30 in good health. The CDR3 spells CASRRLWTGDYEQYF. Here the CDR3 DNA reads TGTGCCAGCAGGCGATTATGGACAGGGGACTACGAGCAGTACTTC.